Shown below are 26 T cell receptor beta chains from a single sample sequenced in a study of CD8+ T cells in alopecia areata. Cells pooled from cutaneous lymph nodes were sorted on CD4, CD8alpha, NKG2D, NKG2ACE and other markers. Extraction of RNA preceded its reverse transcription into cDNA, which served as the sequencing template. The table came from immunoSEQ multiplex PCR; TCRdb's copy has only in-frame clones and leaves some out. The specimen has about 6,000 clones, none found just once. The material sequenced was CD8+ T cells sorted from a lymph node. These TCRs come from a C3H/HeJ mouse with alopecia areata. For this strain, the MHC haplotype corresponds to H2-k.

This clone was counted ten times or more. Any gene name here is a mouse gene name. CDR3 loop: CASSLRGANTEVFF. The part of the CDR3 DNA that was read is TGTGCCAGCTCTCTCAGGGGTGCAAACACA. J is TRBJ1-1 and V is TRBV12-1; possible D gene TRBD1, 5 bases. Sequencing ends 4 residues short of the CDR3 end; the germline J gene provides the rest. Trimming shortened V by 0 bases and J by 0 bases, and 7 bases separated the two germline ends. Germline V lookup: CDR1 SGHSN, CDR2 HYEKVE. CDR3 length equals 14 residues. Filled out from reference TRBV12-1 and TRBJ1-1, the complete variable domain reads DSGVVQSPRHIIKEKGGRSVLTCIPISGHSNVVWYQQTLGKELKFLIQHYEKVERDKGFLPSRFSVQQFDDYHSEMNMSALELEDSAMYFCASSLRGANTEVFFGKGTRLTVV.

This clone was observed at least ten times. The germline and genes are mouse ones. The CDR3 end falls 4 residues outside the read, so it is completed with the germline J gene. This sequence joins TRBV1 and TRBJ2-4; possibly TRBD1 for D (7 bases). This CDR3 has 15 residues. In germline, CDR1 is NSQYPW, CDR2 LRSPGD (reference sequence). Trimming took off 4 bases at V and 0 bases at J, with 11 bases between the two ends. The CDR3 is CTCSETGTSQNTLYF. The covered CDR3 bases are TGCACCTGCAGTGAGACAGGGACTAGTCAAAAC. Filled out from reference TRBV1 and TRBJ2-4, the complete variable domain reads VTLLEQNPRWRLVPRGQAVNLRCILKNSQYPWMSWYQQDLQKQLQWLFTLRSPGDKEVKSLPGADYLATRVTDTELRLQVANMSQGRTLYCTCSETGTSQNTLYFGAGTRLSVL.

The table lists this clone with many counts. Mouse gene names apply. The read falls 4 residues short of the CDR3 end, and the missing part is taken from the germline J gene. The gene calls are TRBV1 and TRBJ1-2, with unresolved D. Trimming removed 3 bases from V and 2 bases from J, with 10 bases in between. This CDR3 has 14 residues. From germline, CDR1 is NSQYPW and CDR2 LRSPGD (reference sequence). The CDR3 DNA, read in part, is TGCACCTGCAGTGCCCGAAAGGGTAACTCC. Amino acids: CTCSARKGNS. The entire CDR3 is CTCSARKGNSDYTF.

This clone was detected many times. Genes and germline are mouse. With the read ending 4 residues before the CDR3 end, the germline J gene is used to fill in that end. The J gene is TRBJ2-4, the V gene TRBV5, with a tentative D call TRBD2 (6 bases). The CDR3 covers 13 residues. Germline CDR1 LGHNA, CDR2 YNLKQL (reference sequence). Between the trimmed V and J ends, which lost 4 bases and 3 bases, there was a span of 8 bases. The part of the CDR3 DNA that was read is TGTGCCAGCAGCCCCGGACTGCAAAAC. Encoded protein: CASSPGLQN. The full-length CDR3 reads as CASSPGLQNTLYF.

This clone was detected ten times or more. Mouse names are used for the genes. The read ends 4 residues shy of where the CDR3 ends; the end is completed using the germline J gene. The chain joins TRBV31 to TRBJ2-5; 8 bases fit TRBD2. The V gene end was trimmed by 0 bases and the J gene end by 2 bases; junction bases not matched to a gene: 4. CDR3 length equals 15 residues. The germline gives CDR1 GKSSPN, CDR2 SITVG. The CDR3 sequence is CAWSLLGGGQDTQYF. Partial CDR3 DNA: TGTGCCTGGAGTCTTCTGGGGGGTGGCCAAGAC.

The table lists this clone with a few counts. Mouse gene names and germline throughout. The read is 4 residues too short to cover the CDR3 end, so that end is filled in from the germline J gene. V is TRBV5 and J is TRBJ2-5, with 11 bases that match TRBD2. Germline CDR1 LGHNA, CDR2 YNLKQL (reference sequence). The length of the CDR3 is 14 residues. The sequenced CDR3 bases are TGTGCCAGCAGCCAAGGGACTGGGGGGGAC. Amino acids: CASSQGTGGD. The whole CDR3 reads CASSQGTGGDTQYF.

This clone was recorded many times. The genes and germline here are from mouse. The read falls 4 residues short of the CDR3 end, and the missing part is taken from the germline J gene. The chain has TRBV13-2 and TRBJ2-7, with 8 bases lining up with TRBD1. This CDR3 spans 13 amino acids. Germline V gives CDR1 NNHNN, CDR2 SYGAGS (reference sequence). CDR3 amino acids: CASGDGQGYEQYF. Partial CDR3 DNA: TGTGCCAGCGGTGATGGACAGGGGTAT.

This clone was recorded many times. Mouse names are used for the genes. The CDR3 DNA, read in part, is TGTGCCAGCAGTGAAGGGGGGCGTCAAAAC. It encodes CASSEGGRQN. The complete CDR3 sequence is CASSEGGRQNTLYF. This chain joins TRBV13-3 and TRBJ2-4, with D maybe TRBD2 (7 bases). The missing CDR3 end, 4 residues past where the read stops, is filled in from the germline J gene. Trimming pared 2 bases from V and 1 base from J, leaving 8 bases between. CDR3 length: 14 amino acids. Looked up from germline, CDR1 is NNHDY and CDR2 is SYVADS. Full variable domain (remainder filled in from reference TRBV13-3 and TRBJ2-4): EAAVTQSPRSKVAVTGGKVTLSCHQTNNHDYMYWYRQDTGHGLRLIHYSYVADSTEKGDIPDGYKASRPSQENFSLILELASLSQTAVYFCASSEGGRQNTLYFGAGTRLSVL.

This clone was recorded at least ten times. Here the gene names and germline are mouse. The read gets to within 3 residues of the CDR3 end, and the germline J gene fills in the rest. The chain links TRBV19 to TRBJ1-6; no clear D gene. TRBJ1-6 counts as an open reading frame of uncertain function. In germline, CDR1 is FNHDT, CDR2 SITEND (reference sequence). This CDR3 contains 12 residues. Deletions cut 0 bases from V and 7 bases from J, with 2 bases between. Partial CDR3 DNA: TGTGCCAGCAGTATAGGGAATTCGCCC. It is translated as CASSIGNSP. The whole CDR3 protein reads CASSIGNSPLYF.

Many counts were recorded for this clone. All gene names here are mouse names. The DNA ends 4 residues before the CDR3 does, and the rest of the CDR3 is filled in from the germline J gene. This chain uses TRBV13-1 with TRBJ1-1; 9 nucleotides line up with TRBD1. CDR1 and CDR2 from the germline V gene are NSHNY and SYGAGN. The CDR3 is 15 amino acids. The ends lost 0 bases at V and 3 bases at J; junction bases unmatched: 3. The covered CDR3 bases are TGTGCCAGCAGTGATGAACAGGGGGCGGACACA. Amino acids: CASSDEQGADT. The complete CDR3 reads CASSDEQGADTEVFF.

This clone was picked up a small number of times. Any gene name here is a mouse gene name. The sequence runs out 4 residues before the end of the CDR3; the remainder is reconstructed from the germline J gene. The chain uses TRBV19 and TRBJ2-7, with D tentatively TRBD2 (6 bases). CDR1 is FNHDT and CDR2 is SITEND in the germline V gene (reference sequence). This CDR3 region has 12 residues. This CDR3 is CASSIGGYEQYF. The sequenced CDR3 bases are TGTGCCAGCAGTATTGGGGGTTAT.

This clone was recorded many times. Gene and germline names: mouse. The read halts 4 residues ahead of the CDR3 end, with the missing end drawn from the germline J gene. The V and J genes are TRBV13-3 and TRBJ2-5, with D possibly being TRBD2 (6 bases). The CDR3 is 16 amino acids. With 1 base removed from V and 0 bases from J, the gap between germline ends came to 12 bases. CDR1 is NNHDY and CDR2 is SYVADS in the germline V gene. CDR3 DNA (partial): TGTGCCAGCAGTGATTTCTGGGGCTTTAACCAAGAC. It translates to CASSDFWGFNQD. The full CDR3 is CASSDFWGFNQDTQYF.

This clone was seen repeatedly, ten times or more. Gene names follow the mouse nomenclature. The sequenced part of the CDR3 DNA is TGTGCCAGCAGCCAAGAACTGGGGGGTGCT. Translation: CASSQELGGA. The full CDR3 protein reads CASSQELGGAEQFF. The rearrangement joins TRBV2 to TRBJ2-1, with 9 bases identical to TRBD2. The missing CDR3 end, 4 residues past where the read stops, is filled in from the germline J gene. CDR1 LGHNA and CDR2 YSYQKL come from the germline V gene. The CDR3 spans 14 residues. The V and J ends lost 0 bases and 6 bases, in that order; junction bases with no gene match: 0.

A few counts support this clone. Gene names refer to mouse genes. The read finishes 4 residues shy of the CDR3 end, and the germline J gene is used to complete it. This sequence joins TRBV14 and TRBJ2-1; TRBD2 might be the D (6 bases). Germline values: CDR1 SGHDT, CDR2 FRDEAV. V was trimmed by 4 bases and J by 1 base, leaving 6 bases between them. The CDR3 contains 13 residues. The chain's CDR3 is CASSDWNYAEQFF. Partial CDR3 DNA: TGTGCCAGCAGTGACTGGAACTATGCT. The full variable domain, with the rest looked up from reference TRBV14 and TRBJ2-1, is EAGVTQSPRYAVLQEGQAVSFWCDPISGHDTLYWYQQPRDQGPQLLVYFRDEAVIDNSQLPSDRFSAVRPKGTNSTLKIQSAKQGDTATYLCASSDWNYAEQFFGPGTRLTVL.

By proportion, this clone is medium-sized. Mouse names are used for the genes. Read sequence stops 4 residues before the CDR3 end, and the germline J gene provides the missing end. The chain combines TRBV16 with TRBJ1-1; D is perhaps TRBD1 (5 bases). The germline gives CDR1 SGHSA, CDR2 FRNQAP. This CDR3 spans 10 amino acids. Between the trimmed V and J ends, which lost 11 bases and 4 bases, there was a span of 8 bases. The CDR3 is CAAGLTEVFF. The sequenced part of the CDR3 DNA is TGTGCAGCAGGGCTCACA.

In this sample, this clone turned up a few times. Gene names follow the mouse nomenclature. The CDR3 end is not reached by the read, which stops 4 residues before it; the germline J gene fills it in. The rearrangement links TRBV13-2 to TRBJ2-1; 8 bases fit TRBD2. The CDR3 is 15 amino acids. The germline V gene has CDR1 NNHNN and CDR2 SYGAGS (reference sequence). Unmatched junction bases numbered 3, after V lost 1 base and J lost 3 bases. CDR3 bases read: TGTGCCAGCGGTGATCTGGGGGGACGCTATGCT. It yields the protein CASGDLGGRYA. The full CDR3 protein is CASGDLGGRYAEQFF.

By share of the sample, this clone is medium-sized. Gene names refer to mouse genes. The DNA read from the CDR3 is TGTGCCAGCAGTACTGGGGGGGCTAGTGCAGAA. As protein: CASSTGGASAE. The CDR3, in full, reads CASSTGGASAETLYF. The chain employs TRBV13-3 and TRBJ2-3; the match to TRBD2 covers 11 bases. The CDR3 is cut off 4 residues early in the read; its end comes from the germline J gene. The CDR3 is 15 residues long. CDR1 and CDR2 (germline): NNHDY, SYVADS. The junction had 1 base not matched to a gene; V was cut back by 4 bases and J by 0 bases.

There are a few counts of this clone. The genes and germline here are from mouse. The observed sequence ends 4 residues before the CDR3 terminus, with the missing tail filled in from the germline J gene. The chain joins TRBV19 to TRBJ1-2, with D maybe TRBD1 (5 bases). Germline CDR1 reads FNHDT; CDR2 reads SITEND (reference sequence). Trimming shortened V by 1 base and J by 3 bases, and 10 bases separated the two germline ends. CDR3 size: 14 residues. The CDR3 spells CASSIRGGDSDYTF. The part of the CDR3 DNA that was read is TGTGCCAGCAGTATAAGGGGAGGGGACTCC.

This clone showed up just a few times. Mouse gene names apply. The CDR3 end lies 4 residues beyond the end of the read and is filled in from the germline J gene. This chain connects TRBV29 to TRBJ2-1; 7 nucleotides line up with TRBD1. The V gene end was trimmed by 2 bases and the J gene end by 3 bases; junction bases not matched to a gene: 4. This CDR3 contains 15 residues. Germline CDR1 reads MSHET; CDR2 reads SYDVDS. The DNA read from the CDR3 is TGTGCTAGCAGTTTAATCTCAGGGGGCTATGCT. Translation: CASSLISGGYA. The full CDR3 is CASSLISGGYAEQFF.

Remarks on this clone: Gene labels here are mouse ones. The read terminates 3 residues before the CDR3 end, so the remaining end is supplied by the germline J gene. The genes are TRBV20 and TRBJ1-6, with 8 positions matching TRBD1. TRBJ1-6 is an open reading frame whose function is uncertain. Trimming took 5 bases from V and 6 from J; bases not matched to a gene: 0. Germline CDR1 reads GFQATS; CDR2 reads STVNSAI. The CDR3 loop spans 12 amino acids. This CDR3 is CGAGQGNSPLYF. CDR3 DNA, as far as it was read: TGTGGTGCTGGACAGGGTAATTCGCCC.

This clone showed up many times. Mouse gene names and germline throughout. The read halts 3 residues ahead of the CDR3 end, with the missing end drawn from the germline J gene. The genes are TRBV13-2 and TRBJ1-6; TRBD1 matches at 7 bases. TRBJ1-6 is reported as an ORF; its role is uncertain. CDR3 size: 13 residues. V gave up 7 bases and J gave up 4 bases; unmatched junction bases: 2. Per germline, CDR1 NNHNN and CDR2 SYGAGS (reference sequence). CDR3 bases read: TGTGCCAGCAGACAGGGATATAATTCGCCC. Translated, it gives CASRQGYNSP. The full CDR3 reads CASRQGYNSPLYF.

Ten or more counts support this clone. Gene names are mouse gene names. The CDR3 end falls 4 residues outside the read, so it is completed with the germline J gene. V gene TRBV12-1 combines with J gene TRBJ1-2, with TRBD1 as a possible D gene (5 bases). This CDR3 region has 11 residues. Germline CDR1 is SGHSN and CDR2 is HYEKVE. V gave up 4 bases and J gave up 3 bases, with 5 bases separating them. The CDR3 DNA, read in part, is TGTGCCAGCTCAGGGGACTCC. This translates into CASSGDS. The full CDR3 reads CASSGDSDYTF.

This clone was counted many times. The genes and germline here are from mouse. The read terminates 4 residues ahead of where the CDR3 ends, so the germline J gene completes it. Other DNA sequences from this sample encode an identical CDR3 as well. V usage is TRBV14 and J usage is TRBJ2-1, with 14 bases lining up with TRBD2. Germline V gives CDR1 SGHDT, CDR2 FRDEAV. The CDR3 totals 15 residues. CDR3: CASSPGLGGRAEQFF. The covered CDR3 bases are TGTGCCAGCAGTCCGGGACTGGGGGGGCGCGCT. Together with reference TRBV14 and TRBJ2-1, the CDR3 gives the full variable domain: EAGVTQSPRYAVLQEGQAVSFWCDPISGHDTLYWYQQPRDQGPQLLVYFRDEAVIDNSQLPSDRFSAVRPKGTNSTLKIQSAKQGDTATYLCASSPGLGGRAEQFFGPGTRLTVL.

This clone was seen repeatedly, ten times or more. Germline and genes: mouse. Incomplete CDR3 DNA: TGTGCCAGCAGTGAGCAACAGGGCCCTCAAAAC. This sequence encodes CASSEQQGPQN. The CDR3 in its entirety is CASSEQQGPQNTLYF. The V and J genes are TRBV13-1 and TRBJ2-4; D may be TRBD1 (6 bases). The CDR3 is cut off 4 residues early in the read; its end comes from the germline J gene. Germline CDR1 is NSHNY and CDR2 is SYGAGN. This CDR3 has 15 residues. V was trimmed by 2 bases and J by 2 bases, leaving 12 bases between them.

This clone was detected many times. Gene and germline names: mouse. The read halts 4 residues ahead of the CDR3 end, with the missing end drawn from the germline J gene. This chain joins TRBV1 and TRBJ2-4, with D possibly being TRBD2 (7 bases). Germline V gives CDR1 NSQYPW, CDR2 LRSPGD (reference sequence). Trimming shortened V by 0 bases and J by 1 base, and 17 bases separated the two germline ends. The CDR3 is 18 amino acids. CDR3 DNA, as far as it was read: TGCACCTGCAGTGCAGATTTGGGCTGGGGGCGCCGTCAAAAC. Protein sequence: CTCSADLGWGRRQN. The CDR3 reads in full as CTCSADLGWGRRQNTLYF.

This clone was seen more than once but under ten times. Mouse gene names and germline throughout. The CDR3 extends 4 residues past the end of the read, so its final part is completed from the germline J gene. The chain has TRBV19 and TRBJ1-2; unclear D gene. The length of the CDR3 is 13 residues. Trimming took 4 bases from V and 1 from J, leaving 8 bases between them. Germline assignment: CDR1 FNHDT and CDR2 SITEND (reference sequence). Partial CDR3 DNA: TGTGCCAGCAGTCCCCAGGTAAACTCC. It translates to CASSPQVNS. The complete CDR3 sequence is CASSPQVNSDYTF.